The clone carrying this T cell receptor (beta chain) turned up a few times. This sample was taken from a study of cytomegalovirus exposure and HLA in healthy donors. Germline V gene sequence: CDR1 MNHEY, CDR2 SMNVEV (reference sequence). The CDR3 length is 17 residues. V shed 5 bases, J shed 9 bases, and the junction held 16 bases outside the gene matches. A multiplex PCR was run with 60 Vbeta primers and 13 Jbeta primers. Clones were read by immunoSEQ multiplex PCR, and TCRdb kept only the in-frame ones, dropping some. In the table there are some 110,000 clones, roughly 79% of which are singletons. The chain recombines TRBV27 with TRBJ1-6, with TRBD1 identical over 7 bases. Material for sequencing was PBMCs. The TCR was taken from a male donor in good health and CMV-seronegative. This chain's CDR3 is CASSRNNLGGAGSPLHF. CDR3 DNA: TGTGCCAGCAGTCGGAACAATCTAGGGGGCGCAGGTTCACCCCTCCACTTT.